This TCR beta chain was recovered during a study of preoperative IRX-2 immunotherapy in early breast cancer. Treatment described: preoperative locoregional IRX-2 cytokine immunotherapy. Patients received preoperative, locoregional IRX-2 cytokine immunotherapy in a phase Ib study. Clones were read by immunoSEQ multiplex PCR, and TCRdb kept only the in-frame ones, dropping some. Of roughly 14,000 clones in the sample, approximately 91% were seen once. The CDR3 length is 13 residues. V was clipped by 7 bases and J by 4 bases, with 14 bases between them. Germline CDR1 and CDR2: MNHNS and SASEGT. The sequence derives from a human donor with breast cancer. The chain joins TRBV6-1 to TRBJ2-7; D tentatively reads TRBD1 or TRBD2 (5 bases each). Collection took place from a patient treated with IRX-2 immunotherapy. The CDR3 protein is CASIRGTTYEQYF. The CDR3 coding sequence is TGTGCCAGCATACGAGGGACGACATACGAGCAGTACTTC.